Each of the 11 T cell receptor beta chains below was sequenced from the same sample in a study of graft-versus-host responses after intestinal transplantation. Assay: immunoSEQ multiplex PCR; the TCRdb copy retains only in-frame clones and omits some. The table includes 14,000 to 15,000 clones, around 94% detected once. The source was PBMCs, collected 9 days after transplant. The source is a human patient who received an intestinal transplant, so some T cells may come from the graft donor.

The J gene is TRBJ2-7, the V gene TRBV7-6, with TRBD2 matching 7 bases. CDR1 and CDR2 (germline): SGHVS, FNYEAQ. The CDR3 covers 16 residues. V dropped 5 bases and J dropped 7; count of bases not matched to a gene: 17. The CDR3 DNA reads TGTGCCAGCAGCCCCCCCGTCCTCGCGGGAGATGGGGAGCAGTACTTC. It encodes CASSPPVLAGDGEQYF.

This clone has just one count. The V call is TRBV7-9, the J call TRBJ2-2; D gene ambiguous. CDR1 is SEHNR and CDR2 is FQNEAQ in the germline V gene (reference sequence). The germline V and J ends were trimmed by 1 base and 5 bases, with 2 bases remaining between them. This CDR3 has 12 residues. CDR3: CASSLGTGELFF. The CDR3 region has the DNA TGTGCCAGCAGCTTAGGGACCGGGGAGCTGTTTTTT.

The J gene is TRBJ2-7, the V gene TRBV7-9, with unresolved D. The V gene lost 5 bases and the J gene lost 3 bases, with 11 bases spanning the gap. In germline, CDR1 is SEHNR, CDR2 FQNEAQ (reference sequence). This CDR3 is built from 13 residues. The CDR3 bases are TGTGCCAGCAGCCTTTCTATGGGCTACGAGCAGTACTTC. It translates to CASSLSMGYEQYF.

The V gene is TRBV4-1, the J gene TRBJ2-1; 12 positions match TRBD1. The V and J ends lost 0 bases and 7 bases, in that order; junction bases with no gene match: 7. Germline CDR1 is MGHRA and CDR2 is YSYEKL. This CDR3 has 17 amino acids. The CDR3 sequence: CASSQDYGDRGRNEQFF. Here the CDR3 DNA reads TGCGCCAGCAGCCAAGATTATGGGGACAGGGGGCGGAATGAGCAGTTCTTC.

The chain has TRBV20-1 and TRBJ2-1; no firm D call. The V and J ends lost 5 bases and 7 bases respectively, with 9 bases between them. The CDR3 totals 11 residues. Germline V CDR1 and CDR2: DFQATT, SNEGSKA (reference sequence). The CDR3 DNA sequence: TGCAGTGCTTCCACAATTAATGAGCAGTTCTTC. It codes for CSASTINEQFF.

The chain is built from TRBV18 and TRBJ1-2; D may be TRBD1 (6 bases). Germline V gene lookup returns CDR1 KGHSH and CDR2 LQKENI. The CDR3 extends over 13 amino acids. V shed 2 bases and J shed 3 bases, with 7 bases lying between them. This CDR3 is CASSPGQHYGYTF. CDR3 in DNA: TGTGCCAGCTCACCAGGACAGCACTATGGCTACACCTTC.

This chain uses TRBV27 with TRBJ2-1; TRBD2 might be the D (5 bases). This CDR3 contains 13 residues. V was pared by 5 bases and J by 10 bases, with 15 bases between. Germline assignment: CDR1 MNHEY and CDR2 SMNVEV (reference sequence). This CDR3 is CASSPKYSGEQFF. For the CDR3, the DNA is TGTGCCAGCAGTCCAAAATACTCGGGGGAGCAGTTCTTC.

This sequence joins TRBV6-1 and TRBJ2-7; D remains ambiguous. Per germline, CDR1 MNHNS and CDR2 SASEGT. The CDR3 spans 13 residues. The V end lost 5 bases, the J end lost 2 bases, and 10 bases lay between the germline ends. The CDR3 DNA reads TGTGCCAGCAGTCTAGATCTCCCCTACGAGCAGTACTTC. This sequence encodes CASSLDLPYEQYF.

This chain uses TRBV4-1 with TRBJ1-3; D remains ambiguous. Germline V gives CDR1 MGHRA, CDR2 YSYEKL. CDR3 length equals 19 residues. The ends were cut back, 4 bases at V and 0 bases at J, with 22 bases in the middle. The CDR3 here is CASSPPGSRRPVSGNTIYF. In DNA, the CDR3 is TGCGCCAGCAGCCCTCCCGGAAGCAGGCGTCCTGTCTCTGGAAACACCATATATTTT.

The chain employs TRBV19 and TRBJ2-3; 7 nucleotides line up with TRBD1. The CDR3 is made up of 15 amino acids. With 4 bases clipped from V and 4 bases from J, the junction kept 8 bases outside the gene matches. Germline V gene lookup returns CDR1 LNHDA and CDR2 SQIVND (reference sequence). This chain's CDR3 is CASSTTGNGPDTQYF. The CDR3 DNA is TGTGCCAGTAGTACGACAGGGAATGGCCCAGATACGCAGTATTTT.

This clone has a single count. Mismatch with germline at one junction end may stem from a read error. The gene calls are TRBV7-7 and TRBJ1-5; no reliable D call. This CDR3 region has 19 residues. Germline CDR1 SSHAT, CDR2 FNYEAQ (reference sequence). CDR3 DNA: TGTGCTAGCAGCTTAGAGCGGGGTTCTTCGTACTATAGCAATCAGCCCCAGCATTTT. Amino acid sequence: CASSLERGSSYYSNQPQHF.